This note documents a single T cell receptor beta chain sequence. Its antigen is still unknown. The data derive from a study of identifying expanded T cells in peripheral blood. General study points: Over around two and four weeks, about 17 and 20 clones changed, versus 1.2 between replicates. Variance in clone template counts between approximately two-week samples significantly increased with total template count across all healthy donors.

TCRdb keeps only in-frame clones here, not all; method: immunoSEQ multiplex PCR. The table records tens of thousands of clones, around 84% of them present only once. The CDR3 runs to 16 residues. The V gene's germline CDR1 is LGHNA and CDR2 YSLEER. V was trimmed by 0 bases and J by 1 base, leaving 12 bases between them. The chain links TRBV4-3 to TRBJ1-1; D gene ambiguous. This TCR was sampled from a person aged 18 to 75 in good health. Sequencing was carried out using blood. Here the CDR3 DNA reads TGCGCCAGCAGCCAAGATCGAAAAGGAGGGAACACTGAAGCTTTCTTT. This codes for CASSQDRKGGNTEAFF.